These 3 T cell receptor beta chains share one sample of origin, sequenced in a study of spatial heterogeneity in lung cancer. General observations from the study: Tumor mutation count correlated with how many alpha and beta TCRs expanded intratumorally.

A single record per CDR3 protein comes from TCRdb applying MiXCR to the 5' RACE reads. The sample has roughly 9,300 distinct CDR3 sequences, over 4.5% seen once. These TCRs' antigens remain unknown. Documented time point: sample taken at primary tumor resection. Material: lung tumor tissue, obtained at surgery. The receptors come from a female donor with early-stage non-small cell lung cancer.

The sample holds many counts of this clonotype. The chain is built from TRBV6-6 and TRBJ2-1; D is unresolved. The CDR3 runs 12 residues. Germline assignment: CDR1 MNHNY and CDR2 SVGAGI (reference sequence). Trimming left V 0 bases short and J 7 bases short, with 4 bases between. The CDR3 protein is CASSYSLNEQFF. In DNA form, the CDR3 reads TGTGCCAGCAGTTACTCGCTGAATGAGCAGTTCTTC.

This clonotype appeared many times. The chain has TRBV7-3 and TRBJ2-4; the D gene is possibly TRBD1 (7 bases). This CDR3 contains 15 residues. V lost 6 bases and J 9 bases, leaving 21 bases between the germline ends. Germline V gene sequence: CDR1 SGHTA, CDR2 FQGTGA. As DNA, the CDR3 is TGTGCCAGCAGTTCCATGGGGGGACAGATGAGCATTCAGTACTTC. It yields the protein CASSSMGGQMSIQYF.

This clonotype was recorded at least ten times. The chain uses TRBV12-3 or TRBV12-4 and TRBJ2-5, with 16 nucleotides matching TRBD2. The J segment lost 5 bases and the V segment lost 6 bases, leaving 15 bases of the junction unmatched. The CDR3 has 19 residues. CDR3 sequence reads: CASSIRGTSGGAGRETQYF. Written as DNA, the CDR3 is TGTGCCAGCAGCATTAGAGGGACTAGCGGGGGGGCTGGGCGGGAGACCCAGTACTTC.